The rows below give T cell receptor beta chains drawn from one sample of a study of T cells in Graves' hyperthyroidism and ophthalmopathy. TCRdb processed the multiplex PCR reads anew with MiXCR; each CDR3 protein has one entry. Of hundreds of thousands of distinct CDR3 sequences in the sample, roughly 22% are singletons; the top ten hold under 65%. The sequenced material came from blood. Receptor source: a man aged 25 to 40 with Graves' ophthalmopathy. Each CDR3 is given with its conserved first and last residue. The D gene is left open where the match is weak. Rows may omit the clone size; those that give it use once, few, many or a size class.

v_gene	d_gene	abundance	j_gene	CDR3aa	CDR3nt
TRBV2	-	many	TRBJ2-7	CASSVISSTYEQYF	TGTGCCAGCAGTGTGATTAGTTCAACCTACGAGCAGTACTTC
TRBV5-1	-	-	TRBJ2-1	CASSRLQESNEQFF	TGCGCCAGCAGCCGCCTGCAGGAGAGCAATGAGCAGTTCTTC
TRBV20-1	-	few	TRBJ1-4	CSALQEPNEKLFF	TGCAGTGCTTTACAGGAGCCCAATGAAAAACTGTTTTTT
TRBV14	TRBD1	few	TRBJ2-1	CASSQGDRGARKFF	TGTGCCAGCAGCCAGGGCGACAGGGGGGCGAGGAAGTTCTTC
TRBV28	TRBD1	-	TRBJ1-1	CASSLTGGATEAFF	TGTGCCAGCAGTTTGACAGGGGGCGCGACTGAAGCTTTCTTT
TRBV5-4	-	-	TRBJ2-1	CASSLADPGSALFF	TGTGCCAGCAGCTTGGCCGATCCGGGCTCGGCTCTGTTCTTC
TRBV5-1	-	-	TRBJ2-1	CASSLKTSLGEQFF	TGCGCCAGCAGCCTAAAGACTAGTCTGGGTGAGCAGTTCTTC
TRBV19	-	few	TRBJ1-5	CASSIEAGNQPQHF	TGTGCCAGTAGTATAGAGGCAGGGAATCAGCCCCAGCATTTT
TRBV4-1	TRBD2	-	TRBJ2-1	CASSHGPGLAEYNEQFF	TGCGCCAGCAGCCACGGACCGGGACTAGCGGAGTACAATGAGCAGTTCTTC
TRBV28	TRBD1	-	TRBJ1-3	CASTTGGSGNTIYF	TGTGCCAGCACTACAGGGGGCTCTGGAAACACCATATATTTT
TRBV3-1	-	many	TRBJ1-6	CASSHRAGSYNSPLHF	TGTGCCAGCAGCCATAGAGCTGGCTCCTATAATTCACCCCTCCACTTT
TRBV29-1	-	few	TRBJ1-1	CSVPLTATEAFF	TGCAGCGTCCCGTTGACAGCCACTGAAGCTTTCTTT
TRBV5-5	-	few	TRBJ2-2	CASSFGTNTGELFF	TGTGCCAGCAGCTTCGGGACAAACACCGGGGAGCTGTTTTTT
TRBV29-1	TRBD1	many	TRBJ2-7	CSVVGTAEQYF	TGCAGCGTTGTTGGGACAGCAGAGCAGTACTTC
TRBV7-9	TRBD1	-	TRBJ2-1	CASSPSAGQGAYNEQFF	TGTGCCAGCTCACCTTCAGCTGGACAGGGGGCCTACAATGAGCAGTTCTTC